The 22 T cell receptor beta chains presented below share a single source sample, sequenced in a study of spatial heterogeneity in lung cancer. Time point described: sample taken at primary tumor resection. Whole RNA, isolated from tumor, nontumor lung or frozen PBMC, was sequenced without prior sorting. TCRdb re-called the 5' RACE reads with MiXCR, one entry per CDR3 protein. The sample yields some 44,000 distinct CDR3 sequences, roughly an eighth seen once. The material sequenced was PBMCs, taken at surgery. The source of these receptors is a male donor with early-stage non-small cell lung cancer.

This clonotype was detected a few times. The chain joins TRBV6-5 to TRBJ1-2, with D unresolved. Germline loops: CDR1 MNHEY, CDR2 SVGAGI. The CDR3 is 14 amino acids. V was pared by 0 bases and J by 4 bases, with 9 bases between. This chain's CDR3 is CASSYSMFSYGYTF. Here the CDR3 DNA reads TGTGCCAGCAGTTACTCGATGTTTTCCTATGGCTACACCTTC.

The chain has TRBV6-1 and TRBJ1-6; D is perhaps TRBD1 (5 bases). The CDR3 has 14 amino acids. Trimming stripped 11 bases from V and 10 bases from J, with 21 bases between. CDR1 is MNHNS, CDR2 SASEGT, per germline. CDR3 nucleotide sequence: TGTGCCTGGGGGGGGGAGGTGCTTCGGTCACCCCTCCACTTT. Translated, it gives CAWGGEVLRSPLHF.

The table lists this clonotype with many counts. This chain joins TRBV28 and TRBJ1-2; D not certain. In germline, CDR1 is MDHEN, CDR2 SYDVKM. The CDR3 has 13 residues. Between the trimmed V and J ends, which lost 5 bases and 4 bases, there was a span of 11 bases. The DNA of the CDR3 is TGTGCCAGCAGTCCCCAAGCGAGCTATGGCTACACCTTC. Translated, it gives CASSPQASYGYTF.

This clonotype was detected a few times. The chain links TRBV5-6 to TRBJ2-4; D may match TRBD1 or TRBD2 (5 bases each). Germline V CDR1 and CDR2: SGHDT, YYEEEE. The V end lost 2 bases, the J end lost 14 bases, and 14 bases lay between the germline ends. This CDR3 is built from 12 residues. CDR3 residues: CASSLSGTEEYF. In DNA, the CDR3 is TGTGCCAGCAGCTTATCCGGGACGGAGGAGTACTTC.

This clonotype was recorded many times. Here the CDR3 DNA reads TGTGCCAGCAGCGAGGACAGATATAATGAAAAACTGTTTTTT. This codes for CASSEDRYNEKLFF. The chain recombines TRBV3-1 with TRBJ1-4, with D possibly TRBD1 on 6 matching bases. The CDR3 is made up of 14 amino acids. Deletions cut 5 bases from V and 4 bases from J, with 11 bases between. Germline CDR1 is LGHDT and CDR2 is YNNKEL (reference sequence).

This clonotype has a handful of counts. In DNA form, the CDR3 reads TGTGCCAGCAGAAACGCGGCGCTATTATACAATGAGCAGTTCTTC. Protein: CASRNAALLYNEQFF. The chain joins TRBV6-5 to TRBJ2-1, with no clear D. Germline V gives CDR1 MNHEY, CDR2 SVGAGI. Trimming cost V 6 bases and J 4 bases, with 16 bases left between them. The CDR3 loop spans 15 amino acids.

Ten or more counts support this clonotype. The chain has TRBV10-3 and TRBJ1-2; no firm D call. This CDR3 region has 15 residues. V gave up 10 bases and J gave up 4 bases, with 22 bases separating them. CDR1 and CDR2 (germline): ENHRY, SYGVKD. The CDR3 loop is CATQREGVTIYGYTF. Written as DNA, the CDR3 is TGTGCCACCCAACGGGAGGGTGTAACAATCTATGGCTACACCTTC.

About this clonotype itself: The junction differs from germline at one of its ends, possibly a read error. This chain links TRBV7-7 with TRBJ1-1; D is unclear. This CDR3 has 13 residues. Germline-derived CDR1 and CDR2 are SSHAT and FNYEAQ (reference sequence). The CDR3 DNA follows: TGTGCTAGCAGCTACGATGCGGGCACTGAAGCTTTCTTT. Its translation: CASSYDAGTEAFF.

As concerns this clonotype: Since no conserved phenylalanine or tryptophan closes the CDR3, a read error is the likely cause. V and J are TRBV29-1 and TRBJ2-1; D is ambiguous. The V gene's germline CDR1 is SQVTM and CDR2 ANQGSEA. The CDR3 is 11 amino acids. Between the trimmed V and J ends, which lost 3 bases and 4 bases, there was a span of 4 bases. CDR3 residues: CSVETYNEQFS. The CDR3 coding sequence is TGCAGCGTTGAGACGTACAATGAGCAGTTCTCC.

The rearrangement uses TRBV29-1 and TRBJ2-5; a possible D gene is TRBD2 (6 bases). Between the trimmed V and J ends, which lost 1 base and 4 bases, there was a span of 10 bases. The CDR3 consists of 13 residues. Germline-derived CDR1 and CDR2 are SQVTM and ANQGSEA. In DNA form, the CDR3 reads TGCAGCGTTGAAGGCGGGGACCGAGAGACCCAGTACTTC. Protein sequence: CSVEGGDRETQYF.

This clonotype showed up many times. The V and J genes are TRBV19 and TRBJ1-5, with a possible D match to TRBD1 (5 bases). Germline CDR1 reads LNHDA; CDR2 reads SQIVND (reference sequence). This CDR3 contains 14 residues. V gave up 0 bases and J gave up 7 bases, with 10 bases separating them. This CDR3 is CASSIDRVGQPQHF. CDR3 in DNA: TGTGCCAGTAGTATAGACAGGGTCGGACAGCCCCAGCATTTT.

The V gene is TRBV20-1, the J gene TRBJ2-3, with D uncertain. Per germline, CDR1 DFQATT and CDR2 SNEGSKA (reference sequence). The CDR3 sequence is 12 residues long. CDR3 residues: CSALHPADTQYF. The DNA of the CDR3 is TGCAGCGCCTTACACCCCGCAGATACGCAGTATTTT.

The chain has TRBV9 and TRBJ2-3; D is unclear. The germline V and J ends were trimmed by 0 bases and 2 bases, with 19 bases remaining between them. The CDR3 runs 18 residues. In germline, CDR1 is SGDLS, CDR2 YYNGEE. Written as DNA, the CDR3 is TGTGCCAGCAGCGTAGGATTATCGGTGGTAGGATTCACAGATACGCAGTATTTT. This sequence encodes CASSVGLSVVGFTDTQYF.

In this sample, this clonotype turned up many times. The chain links TRBV28 to TRBJ1-2, with D hard to call. V was shortened by 4 bases and J by 4 bases, with 13 bases between the two germline ends. The CDR3 runs 14 residues. CDR1 and CDR2 from the germline V gene are MDHEN and SYDVKM. The CDR3 bases are TGTGCCAGCAGTTACTCGGGCAGTATCTATGGCTACACCTTC. Residues: CASSYSGSIYGYTF.

In this sample, this clonotype turned up a few times. The chain employs TRBV3-1 and TRBJ1-5; possibly TRBD1 for D (5 bases). Germline-derived CDR1 and CDR2 are LGHDT and YNNKEL (reference sequence). V dropped 3 bases and J dropped 6 bases, with 12 bases sitting between them. The CDR3 is made up of 14 amino acids. CDR3 amino acids: CASSHEGGVQPQHF. In DNA, the CDR3 is TGTGCCAGCAGCCACGAGGGAGGGGTTCAGCCCCAGCATTTT.

There are a few counts of this clonotype. The chain recombines TRBV5-1 with TRBJ2-3; TRBD1 aligns across 8 bases. The CDR3 extends over 14 amino acids. Germline CDR1 is SGHRS and CDR2 is YFSETQ. With V trimmed by 4 bases and J by 4 bases, 5 bases remained unmatched. This CDR3 is CASSTGQGADTQYF. The CDR3 region has the DNA TGCGCCAGCAGCACCGGACAGGGCGCAGATACGCAGTATTTT.

This clonotype has a count of ten or more. The genes are TRBV25-1 and TRBJ2-5, with D possibly TRBD1 on 7 matching bases. V was cut by 1 base and J by 1 base, with 22 bases left in between. The CDR3 length is 19 residues. In germline, CDR1 is MGHDK, CDR2 SYGVNS. The CDR3 DNA follows: TGTGCCAGCAGTGAATTTGGGCAGGGGGGTTTACCTTCCCAAGAGACCCAGTACTTC. The encoded protein is CASSEFGQGGLPSQETQYF.

The V call is TRBV7-3, the J call TRBJ2-3; no clear D. The CDR3 extends over 13 amino acids. Germline V CDR1 and CDR2: SGHTA, FQGTGA. Trimming stripped 2 bases from V and 5 bases from J, with 8 bases between. The CDR3 DNA reads TGTGCCAGCAGCTTAGTCGTCCGAGATACGCAGTATTTT. It codes for CASSLVVRDTQYF.

In this sample, this clonotype turned up a few times. The CDR3 region is CASKRQESSYEQYF. CDR3 sequence (DNA): TGTGCCAGCAAGCGACAGGAGAGCTCCTACGAGCAGTACTTC. This rearrangement joins TRBV2 to TRBJ2-7, with D possibly being TRBD1 (6 bases). Germline lookup yields CDR1 SNHLY and CDR2 FYNNEI. Trimming took 7 bases from V and 0 from J, leaving 13 bases between them. The CDR3 totals 14 residues.

The sample holds a few counts of this clonotype. This chain links TRBV5-1 with TRBJ2-1, with 7 bases matching TRBD1. This CDR3 has 15 residues. Germline CDR1 SGHRS, CDR2 YFSETQ. The J segment lost 6 bases and the V segment lost 5 bases, leaving 11 bases of the junction unmatched. The DNA of the CDR3 is TGCGCCAGCAGACTTATACAGGGGTTCTCCAATGAGCAGTTCTTC. It encodes CASRLIQGFSNEQFF.

The chain employs TRBV28 and TRBJ2-2; D not certain. The CDR3 covers 12 residues. CDR1 MDHEN and CDR2 SYDVKM come from the germline V gene. Trimming shortened V by 6 bases and J by 6 bases, and 8 bases separated the two germline ends. The CDR3 sequence: CASRPVSGELFF. In DNA, the CDR3 is TGTGCCAGCAGACCGGTGTCCGGGGAGCTGTTTTTT.

The table lists this clonotype with many counts. This chain uses TRBV5-6 with TRBJ1-1; D gene unclear. CDR1 and CDR2 (germline): SGHDT, YYEEEE. This CDR3 spans 15 amino acids. Trimming removed 1 base from V and 3 bases from J, with 13 bases in between. The CDR3 nucleotides are TGTGCCAGCAGCTTGCGGCCCGGAGGAGACACTGAAGCTTTCTTT. It codes for CASSLRPGGDTEAFF.